Below, one TCR beta chain is given with its context. Its antigen remains unidentified. The TCR library protocol attached unique molecular identifiers to the individual cDNA molecules. TCRdb passed the 5' RACE reads through MiXCR, listing each CDR3 protein once. The repertoire holds roughly 100,000 distinct CDR3 sequences, with 13% to 15% as singletons. These data are taken from a study of early T cells in non-severe SARS-CoV-2 infection. The overall study: Alpha and beta chains were unpaired, from unsorted whole-blood bulk RNA. Study conclusions and caveats: The matching step, a VDJdb search, favored anti-spike CD8 responses and missed private and CD4 specificities.

The TCR was taken from an adult who was a healthcare worker with PCR-confirmed SARS-CoV-2 infection or an uninfected control (not recorded which). Sequenced material: whole blood.

CDR3 DNA: TGCGCCAGCAGCCAAGATAGTGTCCCAGATACGCAGTATTTT. Residues: CASSQDSVPDTQYF. This chain uses TRBV4-3 with TRBJ2-3, with no clear D. Germline V gene sequence: CDR1 LGHNA, CDR2 YSLEER. Deletions cut 0 bases from V and 4 bases from J, with 8 bases between. The CDR3 covers 14 residues.